These T cell receptor beta chains were read from a single sample in a study of shared clonotypes between healthy human individuals. Sequencing used immunoSEQ multiplex PCR; TCRdb keeps in-frame clones, though not all of them. In the table there are over a million clones, around three quarters of which are singletons. Sequenced sample: memory CD4+ T cells from PBMCs. Source of these receptors: a man aged 18 to 30 in good health. Some clones in this sample may be carry-over from other donors' samples. Both conserved end residues are part of each CDR3. D genes are given only for firm matches. Size is stated for part of the rows, as once, few or many counts, or as a class when the clone is expanded.

TRBD1	NA	TRBV29-1	TRBJ2-7	CSVGTGNEQYF
TRBD2	NA	TRBV9	TRBJ2-5	CASSEGLAGGPMETQYF
NA	NA	TRBV9	TRBJ2-1	CASSVARGTKSYNEQFF
NA	few	TRBV10-3	TRBJ2-3	CAITRTKADTQYF
NA	NA	TRBV5-6	TRBJ1-5	CASSKGQNQPQHF
NA	NA	TRBV5-1	TRBJ2-7	CASSEGYSLYEQYF
TRBD1	NA	TRBV7-2	TRBJ1-1	CASSSRQGTEAFF
NA	NA	TRBV7-2	TRBJ1-2	CASSLGQVYGYTF
NA	NA	TRBV9	TRBJ1-2	CASSVGGAYGYTF
NA	NA	TRBV7-2	TRBJ1-2	CASGPRDSSYGYTF
NA	NA	TRBV5-1	TRBJ1-1	CASSSELNTEAFF
NA	NA	TRBV19	TRBJ2-3	CASSMGLFNVDTQYF
NA	NA	TRBV27	TRBJ2-2	CASSPTRTPGSCFF
TRBD1	NA	TRBV15	TRBJ2-7	CATSTWGTASYEQYF
TRBD1	many	TRBV23-1	TRBJ1-5	CASSPDRGGQPQHF
NA	NA	TRBV6-5	TRBJ2-7	CASSYQGQQYF
NA	NA	TRBV11-3	TRBJ2-1	CASSLDRSERLFF